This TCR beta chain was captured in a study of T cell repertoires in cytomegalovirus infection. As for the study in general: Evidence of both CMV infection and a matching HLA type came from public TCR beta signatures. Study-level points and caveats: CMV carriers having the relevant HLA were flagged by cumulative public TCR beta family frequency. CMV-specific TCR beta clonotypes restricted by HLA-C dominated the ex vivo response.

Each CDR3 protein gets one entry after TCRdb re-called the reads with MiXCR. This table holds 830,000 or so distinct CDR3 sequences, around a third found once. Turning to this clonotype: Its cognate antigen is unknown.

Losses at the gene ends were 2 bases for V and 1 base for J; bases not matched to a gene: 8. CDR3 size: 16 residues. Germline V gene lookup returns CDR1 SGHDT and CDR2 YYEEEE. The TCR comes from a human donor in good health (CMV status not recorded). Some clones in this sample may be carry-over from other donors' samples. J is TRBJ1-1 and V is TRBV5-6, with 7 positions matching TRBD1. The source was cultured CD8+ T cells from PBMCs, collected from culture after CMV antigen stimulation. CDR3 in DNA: TGTGCCAGCAGCTTCACAGGGGAGGGTTGGAACACTGAAGCTTTCTTT. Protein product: CASSFTGEGWNTEAFF.